Each of the 10 T cell receptor beta chains below was sequenced from the same sample in a study of metastatic and nonmetastatic thyroid tumors. The entire patient cohort was treatment-naive prior to thyroid surgery. TCRdb used MiXCR to call clones anew from the PCR reads. This table holds some 15,000 clones, about 20% found once. What was sequenced was adjacent normal tissue. The receptors stem from a female donor with papillary thyroid cancer or a benign thyroid nodule (not recorded which). Some clones in this sample may be carry-over from other donors' samples.

There are a few counts of this clone. This sequence joins TRBV2 and TRBJ2-1; D unresolved. This CDR3 has 12 amino acids. Trimming removed 5 bases from V and 9 bases from J, with 11 bases in between. Germline V gene data show CDR1 as SNHLY and CDR2 as FYNNEI. This CDR3 is CASSTRPSEQFF. CDR3 coding DNA: TGTGCCAGCAGTACGCGTCCCAGTGAGCAGTTCTTC.

This clone has only a few counts. The rearrangement links TRBV7-2 to TRBJ1-2; D unresolved. The CDR3 loop spans 14 amino acids. In germline, CDR1 is SGHTA, CDR2 FQGNSA. The V end lost 3 bases, the J end lost 6 bases, and 14 bases lay between the germline ends. In DNA form, the CDR3 reads TGTGCCAGCAGCTTGGAAATAGGTAGTGATGGCTACACCTTC. Protein sequence: CASSLEIGSDGYTF.

This clone was detected ten times or more. The chain couples TRBV19 to TRBJ1-1; D gene unclear. CDR3 size: 13 residues. V lost 4 bases to trimming and J lost 7 bases, with 13 bases between them. Looked up from germline, CDR1 is LNHDA and CDR2 is SQIVND (reference sequence). CDR3 residues: CASSTLEYGEAFF. In nucleotides, the CDR3 is TGTGCCAGTAGTACCCTCGAGTATGGTGAAGCTTTCTTT. Using reference TRBV19 and TRBJ1-1 for the parts outside the CDR3, the full variable domain is DGGITQSPKYLFRKEGQNVTLSCEQNLNHDAMYWYRQDPGQGLRLIYYSQIVNDFQKGDIAEGYSVSREKKESFPLTVTSAQKNPTAFYLCASSTLEYGEAFFGQGTRLTVV.

The rearrangement uses TRBV11-3 and TRBJ2-1; no definite D call. V gave up 3 bases and J gave up 0 bases, with 9 bases separating them. Germline V gives CDR1 SGHNT, CDR2 YENEEA. CDR3 length equals 15 residues. The CDR3 sequence is CASSFLRYSYNEQFF. The CDR3 bases are TGTGCCAGCAGCTTTCTACGATACTCCTACAATGAGCAGTTCTTC. Looking up the rest from reference TRBV11-3 and TRBJ2-1 gives the full variable domain: EAGVVQSPRYKIIEKKQPVAFWCNPISGHNTLYWYLQNLGQGPELLIRYENEEAVDDSQLPKDRFSAERLKGVDSTLKIQPAELGDSAVYLCASSFLRYSYNEQFFGPGTRLTVL.

The chain links TRBV11-1 to TRBJ1-1; D is ambiguous. V lost 5 bases, J lost 3 bases, and 10 bases lay in between. CDR3 length: 13 residues. The germline V gene encodes CDR1 SGHAT and CDR2 FQDESV (reference sequence). CDR3 region: CASSRADYTEAFF. CDR3 DNA sequence: TGTGCCAGCAGCCGCGCGGACTACACTGAAGCTTTCTTT.

This clone occurred many times. This chain joins TRBV6-1 and TRBJ1-2; D is possibly TRBD1 (5 bases). The CDR3 length is 12 residues. The germline V gene has CDR1 MNHNS and CDR2 SASEGT. V lost 9 bases and J lost 2, with 10 bases in between. CDR3 DNA: TGTGCCAGTGGGGGTCTCAACTATGGCTACACCTTC. As protein: CASGGLNYGYTF.

About this clone: A junction end diverges from the germline sequence, so it may reflect a read error. V usage is TRBV20-1 and J usage is TRBJ2-2, with D possibly called TRBD1 or TRBD2 (5 bases each). The germline CDR1 and CDR2 sequences are DFQATT and SNEGSKA (reference sequence). This CDR3 region has 13 residues. CDR3 sequence: CSAGRANTGDLFF. DNA for the CDR3: TGCAGTGCGGGCAGGGCGAACACCGGGGATCTGTTTTTT.

The chain uses TRBV30 and TRBJ2-5; maybe TRBD1 (5 bases). The CDR3 loop spans 14 amino acids. Germline lookup yields CDR1 GTSNPN and CDR2 SVGIG (reference sequence). CDR3 residues: CALEAGWGQETQYF. The CDR3 bases are TGTGCTCTCGAGGCAGGGTGGGGCCAAGAGACCCAGTACTTC.

The V gene is TRBV6-4, the J gene TRBJ2-6; D perhaps matches TRBD2 (5 bases). Trimming left V 0 bases short and J 0 bases short, with 6 bases between. Germline V gives CDR1 MRHNA, CDR2 SNTAGT. The CDR3 length is 16 residues. Here the CDR3 DNA reads TGTGCCAGCAGTGACTCCCGGGGCTCTGGGGCCAACGTCCTGACTTTC. Residues: CASSDSRGSGANVLTF.

This clone was detected ten times or more. The V call is TRBV20-1, the J call TRBJ2-1; no reliable D call. The CDR3 runs 14 residues. V lost 0 bases and J 1 base, leaving 7 bases between the germline ends. Per germline, CDR1 DFQATT and CDR2 SNEGSKA (reference sequence). This CDR3 is CSARDWLSYNEQFF. Written as DNA, the CDR3 is TGCAGTGCTAGAGATTGGCTATCCTACAATGAGCAGTTCTTC.